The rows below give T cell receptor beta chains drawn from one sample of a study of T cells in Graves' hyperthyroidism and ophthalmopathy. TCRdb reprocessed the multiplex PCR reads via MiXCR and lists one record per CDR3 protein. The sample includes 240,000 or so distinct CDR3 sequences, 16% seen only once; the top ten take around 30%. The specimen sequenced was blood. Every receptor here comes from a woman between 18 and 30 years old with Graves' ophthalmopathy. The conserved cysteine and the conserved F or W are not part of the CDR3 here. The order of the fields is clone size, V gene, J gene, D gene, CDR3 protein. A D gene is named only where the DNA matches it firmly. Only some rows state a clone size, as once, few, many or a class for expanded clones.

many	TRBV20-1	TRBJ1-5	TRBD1	SARDKAGGTLGNQPQH
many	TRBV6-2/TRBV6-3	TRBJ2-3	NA	ASSYSRLERTDTQY
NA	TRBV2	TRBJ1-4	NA	ASSRGATNEKLF
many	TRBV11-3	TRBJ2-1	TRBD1	ASSPRDGTGSYNEQF
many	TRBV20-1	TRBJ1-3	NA	SASLGHIGNTIY
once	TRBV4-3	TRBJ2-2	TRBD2	ASSQDLGASGPHGELF
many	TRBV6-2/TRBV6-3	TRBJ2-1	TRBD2	ASTSSGTSSYNEQF
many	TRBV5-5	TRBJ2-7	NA	ASSPEVVGVSYEQY
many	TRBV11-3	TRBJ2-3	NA	ASSLLYTDTQY
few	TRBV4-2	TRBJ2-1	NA	ASSQEGHTLNEQF
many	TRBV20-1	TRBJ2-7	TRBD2	SARLLAGGRDYEQY
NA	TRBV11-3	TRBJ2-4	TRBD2	ASSGRGSSGAKNIQY
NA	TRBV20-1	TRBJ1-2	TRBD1	SARTGEYGYT
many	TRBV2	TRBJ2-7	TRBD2	ASSEGTSGFSYEQY
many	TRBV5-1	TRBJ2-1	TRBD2	ASSVWTSGGANYNEQF
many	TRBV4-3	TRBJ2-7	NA	ASSQTTGTASYEQY
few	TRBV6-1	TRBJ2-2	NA	ASSELGTVPGELF
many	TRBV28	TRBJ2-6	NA	ASSPSRGSGANVLT
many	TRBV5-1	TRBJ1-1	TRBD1	ASSWDRSTEAF
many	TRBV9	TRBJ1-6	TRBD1	ASSPKGASSYNSPLH
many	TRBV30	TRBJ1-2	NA	AWNPVDRDYGYT
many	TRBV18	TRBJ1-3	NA	ASSPQSSGNTIY
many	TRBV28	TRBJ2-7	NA	ASTARGRSSYEQY
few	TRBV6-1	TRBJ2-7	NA	ASSVGGQYEQY
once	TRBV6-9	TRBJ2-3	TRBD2	ASSFGTSGSTDTQY
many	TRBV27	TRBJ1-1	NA	ASSLQSNTEAF
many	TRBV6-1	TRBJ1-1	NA	ASRLLQGRWDTEAF
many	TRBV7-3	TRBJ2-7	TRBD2	ARLSSGAPYEQY
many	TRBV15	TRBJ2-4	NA	ATSRDPQPIGNIQY
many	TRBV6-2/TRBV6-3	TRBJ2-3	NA	ASRELSDTQY
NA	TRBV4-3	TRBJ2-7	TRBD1	ASSRTTGGLYEQY
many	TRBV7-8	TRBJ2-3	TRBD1	ASSPPKTGGADTQY
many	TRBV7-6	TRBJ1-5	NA	ASSPTVEGPQH